The clone carrying this T cell receptor beta chain was seen only once. Its antigen is unidentified. The sample originates from a study of cytomegalovirus exposure and HLA in healthy donors. The CDR3 loop spans 15 amino acids. The trim removed 4 bases at V and 3 bases at J, leaving 6 bases unmatched. Per germline, CDR1 SGHAT and CDR2 FQDESV (reference sequence). Study observations and caveats: Donor immune exposure was known only as CMV serostatus. V- and J-gene trimming of TCR beta was linked (in a later analysis) to a missense DCLRE1C variant.

Both 60 Vbeta primers and 13 Jbeta primers went into the PCR. Assay: immunoSEQ multiplex PCR; the TCRdb copy retains only in-frame clones and omits some. The top ten hold approximately 1.4% of the sample, which has about 160,000 clones, roughly 73% seen once. Sample: PBMCs. The source is a woman younger than 45 in good health and CMV-seronegative. The chain couples TRBV11-1 to TRBJ2-7, with 10 bases matching TRBD1. The CDR3 DNA sequence: TGTGCCAGCAGCTCCGGACAGGGGGACCTCTACGAGCAGTACTTC. Its protein is CASSSGQGDLYEQYF.